This TCR beta chain came from a study of cytomegalovirus exposure and HLA in healthy donors. The CDR3 is 19 amino acids. Germline V gives CDR1 MGHRA, CDR2 YSYEKL. V shed 2 bases and J 6 bases; nucleotides not matched to a gene: 18. This clone was observed once. 60 Vbeta and 13 Jbeta primers were used in PCR. Data came from immunoSEQ multiplex PCR; TCRdb stores just in-frame clones and leaves some out. The sample has about 120,000 clones, 80% seen once; the top ten hold around 8%. Input material: PBMCs. The genes are TRBV4-1 and TRBJ1-5; 8 bases match TRBD1. The origin of this receptor is a female donor in good health and CMV-seropositive. The CDR3 DNA reads as TGCGCCAGCAGCCAATACAGTCCTAACTCAGGGGGCGAGAGTCAGCCCCAGCATTTT. Its translation: CASSQYSPNSGGESQPQHF.